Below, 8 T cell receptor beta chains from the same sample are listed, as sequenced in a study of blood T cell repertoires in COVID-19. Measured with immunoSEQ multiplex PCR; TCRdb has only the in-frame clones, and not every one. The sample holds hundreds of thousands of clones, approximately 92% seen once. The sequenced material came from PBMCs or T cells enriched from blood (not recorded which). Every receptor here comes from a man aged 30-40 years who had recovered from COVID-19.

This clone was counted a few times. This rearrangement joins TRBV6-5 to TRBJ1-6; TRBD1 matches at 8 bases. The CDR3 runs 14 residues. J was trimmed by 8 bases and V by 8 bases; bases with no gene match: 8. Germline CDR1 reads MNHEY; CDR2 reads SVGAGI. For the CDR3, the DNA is TGTGCCAGCCAGGGGGCCCGGGGGCATTCACCCCTCCACTTT. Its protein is CASQGARGHSPLHF.

The CDR3 protein is CASSPSAGTGEAFF. The CDR3 region has the DNA TGTGCCAGCAGCCCGAGTGCCGGGACAGGGGAAGCTTTCTTT. The rearrangement joins TRBV6-5 to TRBJ1-1, with 9 nucleotides matching TRBD1. V shed 6 bases and J 8 bases; nucleotides not matched to a gene: 10. In germline, CDR1 is MNHEY, CDR2 SVGAGI. CDR3 length: 14 amino acids.

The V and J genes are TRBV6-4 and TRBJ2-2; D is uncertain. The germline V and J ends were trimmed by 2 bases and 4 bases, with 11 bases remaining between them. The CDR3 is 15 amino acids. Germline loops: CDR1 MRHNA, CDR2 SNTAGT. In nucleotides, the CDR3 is TGTGCCAGCAGTGACATTGCGACGGGCACCGGGGAGCTGTTTTTT. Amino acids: CASSDIATGTGELFF.

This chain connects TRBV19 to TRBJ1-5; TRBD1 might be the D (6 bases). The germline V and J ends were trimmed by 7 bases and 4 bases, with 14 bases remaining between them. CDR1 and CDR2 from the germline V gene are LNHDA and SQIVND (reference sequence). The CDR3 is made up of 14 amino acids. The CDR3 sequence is CASTIDRWNQPQHF. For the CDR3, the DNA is TGTGCCAGTACTATCGACAGGTGGAATCAGCCCCAGCATTTT.

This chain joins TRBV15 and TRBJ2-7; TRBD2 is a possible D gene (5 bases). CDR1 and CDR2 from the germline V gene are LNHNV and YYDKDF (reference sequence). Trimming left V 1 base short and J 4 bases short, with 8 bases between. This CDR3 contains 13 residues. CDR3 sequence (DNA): TGTGCCACCAGCAGAGGGGAGCTGTACGAGCAGTACTTC. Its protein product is CATSRGELYEQYF.

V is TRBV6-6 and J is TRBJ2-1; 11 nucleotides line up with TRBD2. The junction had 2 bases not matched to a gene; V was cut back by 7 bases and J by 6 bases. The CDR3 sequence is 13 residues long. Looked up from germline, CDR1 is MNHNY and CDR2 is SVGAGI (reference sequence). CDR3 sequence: CASTGLAGNEQFF. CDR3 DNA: TGTGCCAGCACCGGACTAGCGGGCAATGAGCAGTTCTTC.

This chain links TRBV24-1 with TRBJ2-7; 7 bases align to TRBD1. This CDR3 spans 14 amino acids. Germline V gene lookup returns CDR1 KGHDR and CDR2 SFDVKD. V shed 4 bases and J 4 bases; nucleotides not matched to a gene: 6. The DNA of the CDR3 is TGTGCCACCAGTGAAGACAGGGCCCCGTACGAGCAGTACTTC. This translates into CATSEDRAPYEQYF.

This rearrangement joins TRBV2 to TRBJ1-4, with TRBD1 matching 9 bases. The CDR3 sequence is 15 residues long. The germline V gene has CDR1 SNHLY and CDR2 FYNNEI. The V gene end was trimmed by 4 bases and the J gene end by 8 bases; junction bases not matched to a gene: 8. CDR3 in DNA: TGTGCCAGCAGTGGACAGGGGGTTAGGACCGAAAAACTGTTTTTT. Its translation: CASSGQGVRTEKLFF.